Reported below is one TCR beta chain. The antigen remains undetermined. The data are from a study of cytomegalovirus exposure and HLA in healthy donors. For the study at large: Approximately 180 million T cells yielded roughly 120 million unique TCR beta sequences in earlier analysis. Study-wide results and limits: Earlier analysis yielded a pattern in which most TCR beta V segments were productive about 87% or about 30% of the time. Researchers reported in a later analysis that a missense DCLRE1C variant was tied to TCR beta V- and J-gene trimming. Reportedly, a later analysis found an Asian-associated ancestry cluster had fewer N-insertions than the approximately 600-donor mean.

This CDR3 has 13 residues. Trimming took off 4 bases at V and 9 bases at J, with 13 bases between the two ends. CDR1 and CDR2 (germline): MNHNS, SASEGT. In the PCR, 60 Vbeta and 13 Jbeta primers were used. Sequencing used immunoSEQ multiplex PCR; TCRdb keeps in-frame clones, though not all of them. Among 120,000 to 150,000 clones listed, 76% were seen once. The clonotype was recovered from a woman aged 40 to 55 in good health and CMV-seronegative. The chain joins TRBV6-1 to TRBJ2-1, with a possible D match to TRBD1 (7 bases). Sequencing used PBMCs. CDR3: CASSGRDRSEQFF. The CDR3 DNA is TGTGCCAGCAGTGGGCGGGACAGAAGTGAGCAGTTCTTC.